These 17 T cell receptor beta chains were sequenced from one sample in a study of CD8+ T cells in alopecia areata. cDNA serving as the sequencing template came from extracted, reverse transcribed RNA. Some clones are missing from TCRdb's copy, which holds only in-frame ones; the method was immunoSEQ multiplex PCR. This table holds about 130,000 clones, around 49% found once. Sequenced material: CD8+ T cells sorted from blood, taken at week 0. These receptors were taken from a human donor with alopecia areata.

J is TRBJ2-7 and V is TRBV27, with D maybe TRBD1 (5 bases). Germline loops: CDR1 MNHEY, CDR2 SMNVEV (reference sequence). This CDR3 is 14 amino acids long. Trimming shortened V by 4 bases and J by 1 base, and 11 bases separated the two germline ends. CDR3 DNA: TGTGCCAGCAGTTCGGACATCGAATCCTACGAGCAGTACTTC. Protein product: CASSSDIESYEQYF.

This clone occurred a few times. The DNA of the CDR3 is TGCAGCGTTGAAGGTCCCGAAGTCTCTGGAAACACCATATATTTT. Its translation: CSVEGPEVSGNTIYF. This rearrangement joins TRBV29-1 to TRBJ1-3; D not certain. The germline CDR1 and CDR2 sequences are SQVTM and ANQGSEA. This CDR3 region has 15 residues. Trimming took 1 base from V and 0 from J, leaving 10 bases between them.

The chain couples TRBV5-6 to TRBJ1-2; D is unresolved. The germline V gene has CDR1 SGHDT and CDR2 YYEEEE. The CDR3 spans 15 residues. V was clipped by 4 bases and J by 5 bases, with 18 bases between them. CDR3 amino acids: CASSPWTGKRYGYTF. The CDR3 DNA sequence: TGTGCCAGCAGCCCATGGACTGGGAAAAGATATGGCTACACCTTC.

This clone was found once. This chain's CDR3 is CASSQTGDNEQYF. The CDR3 coding sequence is TGTGCCAGCAGCCAGACAGGGGACAACGAGCAGTACTTC. J is TRBJ2-7 and V is TRBV7-2; 8 bases are a match to TRBD1. With 5 bases clipped from V and 5 bases from J, the junction kept 5 bases outside the gene matches. Germline V gene sequence: CDR1 SGHTA, CDR2 FQGNSA. This CDR3 comprises 13 residues.

The chain couples TRBV27 to TRBJ2-3, with 8 bases aligning to TRBD2. CDR1 and CDR2 (germline): MNHEY, SMNVEV (reference sequence). CDR3 length equals 16 residues. The V segment lost 6 bases and the J segment 2 bases; nucleotides outside the gene matches: 10. CDR3 in DNA: TGTGCCAGCAGCCCTTCGCGGGGGGTTCTCACAGATACGCAGTATTTT. Translated: CASSPSRGVLTDTQYF.

This chain uses TRBV6-6 with TRBJ1-1, with D maybe TRBD1 (6 bases). The CDR3 contains 15 residues. V lost 2 bases and J 4 bases, leaving 14 bases between the germline ends. Germline-derived CDR1 and CDR2 are MNHNY and SVGAGI (reference sequence). CDR3: CASSYEGGRGTEAFF. CDR3 DNA sequence: TGTGCCAGCAGTTACGAAGGGGGGAGGGGCACTGAAGCTTTCTTT.

This chain uses TRBV6-5 with TRBJ2-5; possible D gene TRBD2, 6 bases. This CDR3 has 14 amino acids. The V gene's germline CDR1 is MNHEY and CDR2 SVGAGI. The V and J ends lost 5 bases and 5 bases respectively, with 15 bases between them. CDR3 nucleotides: TGTGCCAGCAGTCCCGGGACTCCAAAGGAGACCCAGTACTTC. Encoded protein: CASSPGTPKETQYF.

A single count supports this clone. This sequence joins TRBV29-1 and TRBJ1-1; 7 nucleotides align to TRBD1. Germline CDR1 reads SQVTM; CDR2 reads ANQGSEA. Trimming removed 8 bases from V and 4 bases from J; junction bases left unmatched: 13. This CDR3 spans 14 amino acids. The CDR3 loop is CSCQGGGLGTEAFF. CDR3 nucleotide sequence: TGCAGCTGCCAGGGGGGAGGACTCGGCACTGAAGCTTTCTTT. The complete variable domain, with remaining parts taken from reference TRBV29-1 and TRBJ1-1, reads SAVISQKPSRDICQRGTSLTIQCQVDSQVTMMFWYRQQPGQSLTLIATANQGSEATYESGFVIDKFPISRPNLTFSTLTVSNMSPEDSSIYLCSCQGGGLGTEAFFGQGTRLTVV.

This chain links TRBV2 with TRBJ2-7, with TRBD2 identical over 9 bases. The CDR3 contains 13 residues. V trimming: 3 bases; J trimming: 6 bases; junction bases outside the gene matches: 3. The germline V gene has CDR1 SNHLY and CDR2 FYNNEI. CDR3 bases: TGTGCCAGCAGTGATGGACTAGCGCCCGAGCAGTACTTC. Its translation: CASSDGLAPEQYF.

The chain carries TRBV30 and TRBJ1-5; no clear D gene. Germline V lookup: CDR1 GTSNPN, CDR2 SVGIG (reference sequence). The CDR3 has 12 amino acids. Deletions cut 5 bases from V and 6 bases from J, with 11 bases between. In DNA, the CDR3 is TGTGCCTGGTCCTACCGGGGTCAGCCCCAGCATTTT. Protein: CAWSYRGQPQHF.

The rearrangement uses TRBV4-3 and TRBJ2-1; the match to TRBD2 covers 12 bases. V trimming: 0 bases; J trimming: 1 base; junction bases outside the gene matches: 10. This CDR3 comprises 20 residues. CDR1 and CDR2 from the germline V gene are LGHNA and YSLEER. The CDR3 DNA follows: TGCGCCAGCAGCCAAGATTGGACTAGCGGGGTTTCACCTTCCTACAATGAGCAGTTCTTC. Translated, it gives CASSQDWTSGVSPSYNEQFF.

As concerns this clone: A far bigger clonotype differs at one base, so this is likely a read error. The rearrangement links TRBV27 to TRBJ2-3; the match to TRBD2 covers 12 bases. The CDR3 spans 15 residues. The V gene's germline CDR1 is MNHEY and CDR2 SMNVEV (reference sequence). V shed 4 bases, J shed 1 base, and the junction held 0 bases outside the gene matches. In DNA form, the CDR3 reads TGTGCCAGCAGTTGGACTAGCGGGGGCACAGATACGCAGTATTTT. Residues: CASSWTSGGTDTQYF.

This chain joins TRBV25-1 and TRBJ1-5; D is possibly TRBD1 (6 bases). Germline lookup yields CDR1 MGHDK and CDR2 SYGVNS. The CDR3 is 15 residues long. The V gene lost 2 bases and the J gene lost 4 bases, with 12 bases spanning the gap. CDR3 residues: CASSEGGHGNQPQHF. CDR3 sequence (DNA): TGTGCCAGCAGTGAAGGGGGGCACGGTAATCAGCCCCAGCATTTT.

This clone has only a few counts. J is TRBJ2-5 and V is TRBV11-2, with TRBD1 matching 7 bases. Germline V lookup: CDR1 SGHAT, CDR2 FQNNGV. V dropped 10 bases and J dropped 5; count of bases not matched to a gene: 10. This CDR3 has 13 residues. In DNA, the CDR3 is TGTGCCACCCGAACAGGGGATGACGAGACCCAGTACTTC. Its protein is CATRTGDDETQYF. Full variable domain (remainder filled in from reference TRBV11-2 and TRBJ2-5): EAGVAQSPRYKIIEKRQSVAFWCNPISGHATLYWYQQILGQGPKLLIQFQNNGVVDDSQLPKDRFSAERLKGVDSTLKIQPAKLEDSAVYLCATRTGDDETQYFGPGTRLLVL.

This rearrangement joins TRBV6-6 to TRBJ2-7, with 7 positions matching TRBD1. The CDR3 contains 14 residues. The V and J ends lost 4 bases and 2 bases, in that order; junction bases with no gene match: 5. Germline V gene data show CDR1 as MNHNY and CDR2 as SVGAGI (reference sequence). Written as DNA, the CDR3 is TGTGCCAGCAGTTCGACAGGGTCGGCCTACGAGCAGTACTTC. It yields the protein CASSSTGSAYEQYF.

This clone was seen a few times. The chain carries TRBV7-9 and TRBJ1-2, with D possibly matching TRBD1 (6 bases). Germline V gene data show CDR1 as SEHNR and CDR2 as FQNEAQ (reference sequence). This CDR3 has 16 residues. The V end lost 5 bases, the J end lost 0 bases, and 16 bases lay between the germline ends. The CDR3 reads CASSNGTPKANYGYTF. In DNA form, the CDR3 reads TGTGCCAGCAGCAATGGGACACCCAAGGCTAACTATGGCTACACCTTC.

This clone was counted only a few times. The chain carries TRBV10-3 and TRBJ1-1; D might be TRBD1 (6 bases). Between the trimmed V and J ends, which lost 10 bases and 4 bases, there was a span of 19 bases. Per the germline V gene, CDR1 is ENHRY and CDR2 is SYGVKD. This CDR3 has 14 amino acids. The CDR3 is CATAIELGGTEAFF. DNA of the CDR3: TGTGCCACCGCCATTGAATTAGGGGGCACTGAAGCTTTCTTT.